This T cell receptor (beta chain) emerged from a study of blood T cell repertoires in COVID-19. Only in-frame clones appear in the TCRdb table, and some are missing; sequencing was by immunoSEQ multiplex PCR. The data contain a few hundred thousand clones, less than 90% of them seen just once; the ten biggest clones take up over 1.5%. Germline loops: CDR1 SGDLS, CDR2 YYNGEE. The CDR3 consists of 14 residues. The ends were cut back, 0 bases at V and 8 bases at J, with 12 bases in the middle. The chain has TRBV9 and TRBJ2-1, with D possibly being TRBD2 (6 bases). Sequencing was performed on peripheral blood. This clonotype was obtained from a man aged 35 to 55 with active or convalescent COVID-19. The CDR3 DNA is TGTGCCAGCAGCGTAGGGGGTTGGGAGGATGAGCAGTTCTTC. As protein: CASSVGGWEDEQFF.